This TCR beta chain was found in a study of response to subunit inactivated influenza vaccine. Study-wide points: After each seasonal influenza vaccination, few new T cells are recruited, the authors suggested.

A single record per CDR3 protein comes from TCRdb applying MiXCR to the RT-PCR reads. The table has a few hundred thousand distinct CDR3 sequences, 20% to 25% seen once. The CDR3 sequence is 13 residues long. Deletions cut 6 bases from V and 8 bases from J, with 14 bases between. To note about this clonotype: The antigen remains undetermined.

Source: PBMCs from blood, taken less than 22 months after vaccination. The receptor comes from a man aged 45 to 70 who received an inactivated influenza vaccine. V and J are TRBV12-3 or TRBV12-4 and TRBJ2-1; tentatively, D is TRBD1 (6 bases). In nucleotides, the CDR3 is TGTGCCAGCAGAAAACAGGGTTTTGATGAGCAGTTCTTC. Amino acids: CASRKQGFDEQFF.